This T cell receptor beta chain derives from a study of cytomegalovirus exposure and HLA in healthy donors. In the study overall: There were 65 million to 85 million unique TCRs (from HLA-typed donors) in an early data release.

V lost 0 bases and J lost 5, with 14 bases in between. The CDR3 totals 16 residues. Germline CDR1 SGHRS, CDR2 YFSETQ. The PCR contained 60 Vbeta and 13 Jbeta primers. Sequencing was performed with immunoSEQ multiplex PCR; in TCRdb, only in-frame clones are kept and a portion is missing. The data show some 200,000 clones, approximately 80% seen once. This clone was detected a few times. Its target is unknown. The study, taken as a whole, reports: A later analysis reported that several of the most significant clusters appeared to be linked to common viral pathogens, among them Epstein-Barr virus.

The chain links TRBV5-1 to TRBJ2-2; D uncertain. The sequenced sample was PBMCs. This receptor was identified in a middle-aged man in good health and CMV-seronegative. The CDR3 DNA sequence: TGCGCCAGCAGCTTGGCCGTTGACTTCACTACCGGGGAGCTGTTTTTT. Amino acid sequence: CASSLAVDFTTGELFF.